This T cell receptor (beta chain) is from a study of CD8 T cells in ankylosing spondylitis. Germline loops: CDR1 MNHEY, CDR2 SVGAGI. This CDR3 is 13 amino acids long. V shed 0 bases and J shed 9 bases, with 12 bases lying between them. This clonotype was recorded a few times. TCRdb recomputed calls from the 5' RACE reads with MiXCR, one row per CDR3 protein. The sample yields around 180,000 distinct CDR3 sequences, approximately 13% seen once. The TCR originated in a female donor with ankylosing spondylitis or in good health (not recorded which). Sequencing used blood, either unsorted or a sorted T cell fraction (not recorded which). The V gene is TRBV6-5, the J gene TRBJ2-7; D remains unclear. The DNA of the CDR3 is TGTGCCAGCAGTTACTCGCCCAGCTCCTGGCAGTACTTC. Protein: CASSYSPSSWQYF.